The 16 T cell receptor beta chains given below trace back to one sample, sequenced in a study of OX40 agonist ivuxolimab in advanced cancers. Clones were sequenced by immunoSEQ multiplex PCR, and TCRdb holds only the in-frame ones, with some missing. In the table there are some 52,000 clones, roughly nine tenths of which are singletons. The specimen was CD4+ or CD8+ T cells sorted from blood, collected in a trial of the OX40 agonist ivuxolimab. The receptors shown here come from an adult with an advanced solid tumor such as melanoma, head and neck, liver or kidney cancer.

The rearrangement joins TRBV2 to TRBJ2-3; D gene ambiguous. CDR3 length: 13 amino acids. Looked up from germline, CDR1 is SNHLY and CDR2 is FYNNEI. V was trimmed by 0 bases and J by 6 bases, leaving 7 bases between them. CDR3 protein: CASSEAPHDTQYF. CDR3 nucleotide sequence: TGTGCCAGCAGTGAAGCCCCGCACGATACGCAGTATTTT.

This chain uses TRBV5-1 with TRBJ1-1; tentative D call: TRBD1 (6 bases). The CDR3 is made up of 14 amino acids. The germline V gene encodes CDR1 SGHRS and CDR2 YFSETQ. Trimming stripped 4 bases from V and 3 bases from J, with 13 bases between. CDR3 sequence: CASSIRGIDTEAFF. In DNA form, the CDR3 reads TGCGCCAGCAGCATCAGGGGTATTGACACTGAAGCTTTCTTT.

The count of this clone is one. The CDR3 reads CASSEYFTDTQYF. The CDR3 DNA is TGCGCCAGCAGTGAATATTTTACAGATACGCAGTATTTT. This chain uses TRBV10-1 with TRBJ2-3; D uncertain. Germline V gene lookup returns CDR1 WNHNN and CDR2 SYGVQD (reference sequence). The length of the CDR3 is 13 residues. Deletions cut 3 bases from V and 3 bases from J, with 7 bases between.

The gene calls are TRBV5-6 and TRBJ2-5; perhaps TRBD1 as D (6 bases). The length of the CDR3 is 15 residues. Trimming removed 1 base at V and 4 bases at J, with 14 bases between. In germline, CDR1 is SGHDT, CDR2 YYEEEE. The DNA of the CDR3 is TGTGCCAGCAGCTTGCCCTTTGGGACAAGAGAGACCCAGTACTTC. The encoded protein is CASSLPFGTRETQYF.

The CDR3 loop is CSVPSLAGAQETQYF. CDR3 nucleotides: TGCAGCGTTCCCTCACTAGCGGGGGCCCAAGAGACCCAGTACTTC. V and J are TRBV29-1 and TRBJ2-5; the match to TRBD2 covers 11 bases. The ends lost 5 bases at V and 1 base at J; junction bases unmatched: 6. Germline-derived CDR1 and CDR2 are SQVTM and ANQGSEA. CDR3 size: 15 residues.

This sequence joins TRBV14 and TRBJ1-2; 7 bases fit TRBD1. The CDR3 is 12 residues long. Germline-derived CDR1 and CDR2 are SGHDN and FVKESK. V trimming: 7 bases; J trimming: 4 bases; junction bases outside the gene matches: 3. The CDR3: CASTRDSYGYTF. CDR3 DNA: TGTGCCAGCACCCGGGACAGCTATGGCTACACCTTC.

The chain joins TRBV18 to TRBJ1-2; no definite D call. V lost 0 bases to trimming and J lost 7 bases, with 15 bases between them. This CDR3 is built from 15 residues. Germline values: CDR1 KGHSH, CDR2 LQKENI. The CDR3 nucleotides are TGTGCCAGCTCACCACCGGGCAAGGCAGGAGTTGGCTACACCTTC. Residues: CASSPPGKAGVGYTF.

The chain recombines TRBV6-5 with TRBJ1-2, with D possibly TRBD1 on 5 matching bases. Trimming cost V 6 bases and J 7 bases, with 15 bases left between them. The CDR3 runs to 13 residues. The germline V gene encodes CDR1 MNHEY and CDR2 SVGAGI. CDR3 amino acids: CASSRGGSSGYTF. The CDR3 DNA reads as TGTGCCAGCAGCCGGGGGGGGAGCAGTGGCTACACCTTC.

The chain's CDR3 is CASSAVPPGTF. Written as DNA, the CDR3 is TGTGCCAGCAGCGCCGTGCCTCCGGGGACCTTC. This sequence joins TRBV14 and TRBJ1-2; D ambiguous. The CDR3 is made up of 11 amino acids. Per the germline V gene, CDR1 is SGHDN and CDR2 is FVKESK. The V gene lost 5 bases and the J gene lost 14 bases, with 15 bases spanning the gap.

The chain uses TRBV5-6 and TRBJ2-1; 10 nucleotides align to TRBD2. J gave up 7 bases and V 5 bases, and 9 bases lay outside the gene matches. CDR3 length equals 15 residues. The germline gives CDR1 SGHDT, CDR2 YYEEEE. This CDR3 is CASRITSGVDNEQFF. The CDR3 DNA is TGTGCCAGCAGGATTACTAGCGGGGTGGATAATGAGCAGTTCTTC.

In its sample, this clone was seen a few times. The chain joins TRBV7-9 to TRBJ1-2; D is undetermined. Germline CDR1 and CDR2: SEHNR and FQNEAQ (reference sequence). This CDR3 spans 13 amino acids. Trimming shortened V by 6 bases and J by 6 bases, and 14 bases separated the two germline ends. The CDR3 bases are TGTGCCAGCAGAGCATCACGTGTTCATGGCTACACCTTC. Protein: CASRASRVHGYTF.

This clone showed up just once. V usage is TRBV4-1 and J usage is TRBJ1-4, with D possibly being TRBD1 (5 bases). This CDR3 comprises 14 residues. The V end lost 1 base, the J end lost 8 bases, and 11 bases lay between the germline ends. From germline, CDR1 is MGHRA and CDR2 YSYEKL. CDR3 bases: TGCGCCAGCAGCCAAGCCCAGGGTGGGGAAAAACTGTTTTTT. It translates to CASSQAQGGEKLFF.

The rearrangement uses TRBV6-6 and TRBJ2-3, with D hard to call. Germline CDR1 and CDR2: MNHNY and SVGAGI (reference sequence). The V end was cut by 6 bases, the J end by 2 bases, with 9 bases between. The CDR3 is 13 amino acids. The CDR3 DNA is TGTGCCAGCAGCCAAACAATCACAGATACGCAGTATTTT. Translation gives CASSQTITDTQYF.

This clone is a singleton in its sample. This sequence joins TRBV6-5 and TRBJ1-1; possibly TRBD1 for D (5 bases). Trimming took 6 bases from V and 0 from J, leaving 11 bases between them. The CDR3 length is 14 residues. The germline V gene encodes CDR1 MNHEY and CDR2 SVGAGI. CDR3 region: CASSRAGLNTEAFF. CDR3 in DNA: TGTGCCAGCAGCAGGGCAGGGTTGAACACTGAAGCTTTCTTT.

V gene TRBV7-2 combines with J gene TRBJ2-6; weak D call: TRBD2 (7 bases). Germline V lookup: CDR1 SGHTA, CDR2 FQGNSA. V lost 9 bases and J 0 bases, leaving 18 bases between the germline ends. The CDR3 runs to 17 residues. The CDR3 protein is CARGGGPTISGANVLTF. As DNA, the CDR3 is TGTGCCAGAGGGGGGGGGCCCACCATCTCTGGGGCCAACGTCCTGACTTTC.

The chain recombines TRBV30 with TRBJ2-3; the D gene is possibly TRBD2 (6 bases). Germline loops: CDR1 GTSNPN, CDR2 SVGIG (reference sequence). The CDR3 covers 14 residues. V lost 6 bases and J lost 1, with 14 bases in between. DNA for the CDR3: TGTGCCTGCCCCTTGGGGGGACGCACAGATACGCAGTATTTT. Its protein product is CACPLGGRTDTQYF.